Listed below are T cell receptor beta chains from one sample, sequenced in a study of beta chain bispecific antibodies for T cell cancers. The antigens for these receptors are not known. One entry per CDR3 protein, called by TCRdb with MiXCR from the 5' RACE reads. Here the sample spans 20,000 or so distinct CDR3 sequences, approximately 2.6% being singletons. Sequencing input: healthy donor T cells cultured with leukemia cells. Every receptor here comes from a human donor in good health. Some clones in this sample may be carry-over from other donors' samples. The conserved cysteine and the conserved F or W are not part of the CDR3 here. Rows give clone size only sometimes, using once, few, many, or a class for an expanded clone.

J gene: TRBJ1-1; clone size: many; V gene: TRBV20-1; CDR3 protein: SASSPGQGNTEAF
J gene: TRBJ1-4; clone size: many; V gene: TRBV18; CDR3 protein: ASSPDEKLF
J gene: TRBJ1-2; clone size: many; V gene: TRBV12-3/TRBV12-4; CDR3 protein: ASSLAGLTDFYGYT
J gene: TRBJ1-1; clone size: few; V gene: TRBV7-9; CDR3 protein: ASSPQVFRGTTEAF
J gene: TRBJ1-3; clone size: many; V gene: TRBV7-6; CDR3 protein: ASSQFDRLLVNAGNTIY
J gene: TRBJ1-1; clone size: many; V gene: TRBV10-3; CDR3 protein: AISTGLNTEAF
J gene: TRBJ1-1; clone size: many; V gene: TRBV4-1; CDR3 protein: ASSRLLGSNTEAF
J gene: TRBJ2-3; clone size: many; V gene: TRBV5-1; CDR3 protein: ASSIDSTDTQY
J gene: TRBJ2-1; clone size: many; V gene: TRBV19; CDR3 protein: ASEGGEQF
J gene: TRBJ1-1; clone size: many; V gene: TRBV5-1; CDR3 protein: ASSPPGRGGLTEAF
J gene: TRBJ2-2; clone size: many; V gene: TRBV29-1; CDR3 protein: SVDRGLTGELF
J gene: TRBJ1-2; clone size: many; V gene: TRBV28; CDR3 protein: ASSLTGGTYGYT
J gene: TRBJ2-7; clone size: many; V gene: TRBV20-1; CDR3 protein: SARAPVSSYEQY
J gene: TRBJ1-4; clone size: many; V gene: TRBV3-1; CDR3 protein: ASSPLQGTEKLF
J gene: TRBJ1-5; clone size: -; V gene: TRBV20-1; CDR3 protein: GVSGGLNNQPQH
J gene: TRBJ1-1; clone size: many; V gene: TRBV5-1; CDR3 protein: ASSFRGVGFTEAF
J gene: TRBJ2-5; clone size: many; V gene: TRBV20-1; CDR3 protein: SAAPFDRGKETQY
J gene: TRBJ2-2; clone size: many; V gene: TRBV5-1; CDR3 protein: ASSLNGDRTGELF
J gene: TRBJ1-5; clone size: many; V gene: TRBV27; CDR3 protein: ASSLEGGNQPQH
J gene: TRBJ1-2; clone size: many; V gene: TRBV12-3/TRBV12-4; CDR3 protein: ASTVGVPNYGYT
J gene: TRBJ2-5; clone size: medium-sized; V gene: TRBV7-9; CDR3 protein: ASSFAGGLETQY
J gene: TRBJ1-1; clone size: many; V gene: TRBV10-3; CDR3 protein: AISEPTQGNTEAF
J gene: TRBJ2-5; clone size: many; V gene: TRBV3-1; CDR3 protein: ASSPGTTYYQETQY
J gene: TRBJ2-3; clone size: few; V gene: TRBV7-9; CDR3 protein: ASSMLDGTDTQY
J gene: TRBJ2-7; clone size: many; V gene: TRBV7-9; CDR3 protein: ASSLDIEGGQY
J gene: TRBJ2-3; clone size: many; V gene: TRBV7-9; CDR3 protein: ASSLTGTSGDTQY
J gene: TRBJ1-5; clone size: many; V gene: TRBV7-9; CDR3 protein: ASSLNPFQPQH
J gene: TRBJ2-7; clone size: medium-sized; V gene: TRBV4-1; CDR3 protein: ASSQIGLYEQY
J gene: TRBJ1-2; clone size: many; V gene: TRBV29-1; CDR3 protein: SVEGDLIFYT
J gene: TRBJ2-1; clone size: many; V gene: TRBV11-2; CDR3 protein: ASSLDAGGAYNEQF
J gene: TRBJ2-1; clone size: many; V gene: TRBV5-1; CDR3 protein: ASSLRQGGVGEQF
J gene: TRBJ2-1; clone size: few; V gene: TRBV15; CDR3 protein: ATSRVSSSYNEQF
J gene: TRBJ2-3; clone size: -; V gene: TRBV7-9; CDR3 protein: ASSPLSTDTQY
J gene: TRBJ2-7; clone size: many; V gene: TRBV6-5; CDR3 protein: ASSDAGVTLYEQY
J gene: TRBJ2-7; clone size: medium-sized; V gene: TRBV28; CDR3 protein: ASSRLIPSYEQY
J gene: TRBJ1-1; clone size: many; V gene: TRBV5-1; CDR3 protein: ASRQGAEAF
J gene: TRBJ2-3; clone size: many; V gene: TRBV6-1; CDR3 protein: ASTEMAASTDTQY
J gene: TRBJ2-7; clone size: many; V gene: TRBV5-5; CDR3 protein: ASSFDLGYEQY
J gene: TRBJ1-6; clone size: -; V gene: TRBV6-5; CDR3 protein: ASSYDWRDNSPLH
J gene: TRBJ1-1; clone size: many; V gene: TRBV19; CDR3 protein: ASSSRGSTEAF
J gene: TRBJ2-5; clone size: many; V gene: TRBV7-3; CDR3 protein: ASSLRGTSGADQETQY
J gene: TRBJ2-5; clone size: medium-sized; V gene: TRBV29-1; CDR3 protein: SVSQGTGETQY
J gene: TRBJ2-2; clone size: few; V gene: TRBV7-8; CDR3 protein: ASSSDRPDYTGELF
J gene: TRBJ2-1; clone size: many; V gene: TRBV5-1; CDR3 protein: ASRFTLQGAGNEQF
J gene: TRBJ2-7; clone size: many; V gene: TRBV19; CDR3 protein: ASSIDTGSYEQY
J gene: TRBJ1-1; clone size: many; V gene: TRBV11-2; CDR3 protein: ASSPIRRARDGAF
J gene: TRBJ2-5; clone size: many; V gene: TRBV7-2; CDR3 protein: ASSLSRTSGQETQY
J gene: TRBJ2-7; clone size: medium-sized; V gene: TRBV28; CDR3 protein: ASSALGSGEKDYEQY
J gene: TRBJ1-2; clone size: many; V gene: TRBV29-1; CDR3 protein: SVEFPVGGYGYT
J gene: TRBJ1-1; clone size: many; V gene: TRBV6-5; CDR3 protein: ASSPGQTEAF
J gene: TRBJ1-1; clone size: many; V gene: TRBV19; CDR3 protein: ASSIPSDEMNTEAF
J gene: TRBJ2-5; clone size: few; V gene: TRBV7-9; CDR3 protein: ASSLVSPAQY
J gene: TRBJ2-2; clone size: many; V gene: TRBV7-2; CDR3 protein: ASSLGPPELF
J gene: TRBJ2-3; clone size: many; V gene: TRBV5-1; CDR3 protein: ASSLSSDTQY
J gene: TRBJ2-2; clone size: many; V gene: TRBV29-1; CDR3 protein: SALNTGELF